This TCR beta chain comes out of a study of response to subunit inactivated influenza vaccine. With regard to this clonotype: What it binds is unknown.

Unmatched junction bases numbered 4, after V lost 4 bases and J lost 2 bases. This CDR3 has 15 amino acids. Germline V CDR1 and CDR2: DFQATT, SNEGSKA (reference sequence). TCRdb reprocessed the RT-PCR reads via MiXCR and lists one record per CDR3 protein. The repertoire consists of around 750,000 distinct CDR3 sequences, with less than 25% occurring once and the leading ten covering roughly a tenth. Overall study results and limits: Each seasonal influenza vaccination, the authors suggested, recruits few new T cells.

Sequencing used PBMCs from blood, obtained 5 to 6 days after vaccination. The V gene is TRBV20-1, the J gene TRBJ2-5; TRBD2 agrees at 13 bases. The receptor's source is a man aged 50 to 60 who received an inactivated influenza vaccine. This chain's CDR3 is CSATGTSGIQETQYF. CDR3 nucleotide sequence: TGCAGTGCTACTGGGACTAGCGGGATTCAAGAGACCCAGTACTTC.